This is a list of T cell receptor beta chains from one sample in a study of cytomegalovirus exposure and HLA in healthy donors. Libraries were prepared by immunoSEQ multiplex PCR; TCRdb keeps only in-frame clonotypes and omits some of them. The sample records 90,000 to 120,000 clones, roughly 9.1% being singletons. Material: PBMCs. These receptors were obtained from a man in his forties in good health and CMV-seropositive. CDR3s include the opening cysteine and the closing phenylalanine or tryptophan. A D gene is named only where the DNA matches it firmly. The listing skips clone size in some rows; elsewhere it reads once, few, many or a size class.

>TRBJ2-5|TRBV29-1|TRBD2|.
CSVGGSEETQYF
TGCAGCGTTGGCGGGAGCGAAGAGACCCAGTACTTC
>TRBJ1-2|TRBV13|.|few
CASSSSGGSYGYTF
TGTGCCAGCAGCTCGTCGGGGGGCTCCTATGGCTACACCTTC
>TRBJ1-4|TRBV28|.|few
CASSSGRRLFF
TGTGCCAGCAGTTCAGGGAGGAGACTGTTTTTT
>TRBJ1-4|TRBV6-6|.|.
CASSRDPRAPEKLFF
TGTGCCAGCAGTCGAGACCCCAGGGCGCCCGAAAAACTGTTTTTT
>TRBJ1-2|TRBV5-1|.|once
CASSLDSPGAYGYTF
TGCGCCAGCAGCTTAGACAGCCCTGGTGCCTATGGCTACACCTTC
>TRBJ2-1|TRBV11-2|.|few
CASSLDRRGPYNEQFF
TGTGCCAGCAGCTTAGACAGGCGGGGGCCCTACAATGAGCAGTTCTTC
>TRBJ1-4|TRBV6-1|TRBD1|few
CASIGTATNEKLFF
TGTGCCAGCATTGGGACAGCAACTAATGAAAAACTGTTTTTT
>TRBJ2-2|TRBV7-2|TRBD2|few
CASSRNSGGFTGELFF
TGTGCCAGCAGCCGCAATAGCGGGGGGTTCACCGGGGAGCTGTTTTTT
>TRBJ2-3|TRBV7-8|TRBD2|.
CASSRTSGSRSDTQYF
TGTGCCAGCAGTCGGACTAGCGGGAGTAGATCAGATACGCAGTATTTT
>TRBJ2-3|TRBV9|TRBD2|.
CASSRDYTDTQYF
TGTGCCAGCAGCCGGGACTACACAGATACGCAGTATTTT
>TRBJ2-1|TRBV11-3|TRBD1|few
CASSSHRDSNNEQFF
TGTGCCAGCAGCTCCCACCGGGACAGCAACAATGAGCAGTTCTTC
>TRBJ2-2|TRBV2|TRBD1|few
CASKTRTGGTGELFF
TGTGCCAGCAAAACGAGGACAGGGGGGACCGGGGAGCTGTTTTTT
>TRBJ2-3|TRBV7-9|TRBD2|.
CASSGGADTQYF
TGTGCCAGCAGCGGGGGGGCAGATACGCAGTATTTT
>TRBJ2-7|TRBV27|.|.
CASLGSGYEQYF
TGTGCCAGCCTCGGTAGCGGCTACGAGCAGTACTTC
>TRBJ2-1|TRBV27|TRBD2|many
CASSFFGGSYNEQFF
TGTGCCAGCAGTTTTTTTGGCGGGAGCTACAATGAGCAGTTCTTC
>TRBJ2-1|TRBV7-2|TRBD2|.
CASSLVSSGPEQFF
TGTGCCAGCAGCTTAGTTAGTAGCGGGCCTGAGCAGTTCTTC
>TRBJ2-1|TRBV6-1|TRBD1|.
CASSDPGQGNNEQFF
TGTGCCAGCAGTGATCCGGGACAGGGTAATAATGAGCAGTTCTTC
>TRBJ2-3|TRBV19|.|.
CASRVSGNTDTQYF
TGTGCCAGTAGAGTTAGCGGAAACACAGATACGCAGTATTTT
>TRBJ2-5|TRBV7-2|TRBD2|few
CASSPTSGRETQYF
TGTGCCAGCAGCCCGACTAGCGGGAGAGAGACCCAGTACTTC
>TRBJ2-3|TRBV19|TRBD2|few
CASKQGGTDTQYF
TGTGCCAGTAAGCAGGGAGGGACAGATACGCAGTATTTT
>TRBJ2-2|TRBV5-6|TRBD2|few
CASSLGGRSGSPGELFF
TGTGCCAGCAGCTTGGGAGGAAGGAGCGGGAGTCCAGGGGAGCTGTTTTTT
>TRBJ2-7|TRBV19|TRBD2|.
CASSIVAGVYEQYF
TGTGCCAGTAGTATAGTAGCGGGAGTATACGAGCAGTACTTC
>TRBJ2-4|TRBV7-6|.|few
CASSLELDSVNIQYF
TGTGCCAGCAGCCTGGAGTTGGACAGCGTAAACATTCAGTACTTC
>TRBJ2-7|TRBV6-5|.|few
CASSYIGDSYEQYF
TGTGCCAGCAGTTACATAGGGGACTCCTACGAGCAGTACTTC
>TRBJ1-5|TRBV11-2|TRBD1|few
CASSRDRNQPQHF
TGTGCCAGCAGCCGGGACAGAAATCAGCCCCAGCATTTT
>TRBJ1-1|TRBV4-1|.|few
CASSQEGTRVNTEAFF
TGCGCCAGCAGCCAAGAAGGGACAAGGGTGAACACTGAAGCTTTCTTT
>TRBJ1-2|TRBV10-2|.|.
CASSSRGNGYTF
TGCGCCAGCAGTTCCCGGGGGAATGGCTACACCTTC
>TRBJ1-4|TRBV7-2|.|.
CASSLVDIADEKLFF
TGTGCCAGCAGCTTAGTGGACATTGCAGATGAAAAACTGTTTTTT
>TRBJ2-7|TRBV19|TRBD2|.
CASSMGLAGGLFYEQYF
TGTGCCAGTAGTATGGGGCTAGCGGGAGGTCTTTTCTACGAGCAGTACTTC
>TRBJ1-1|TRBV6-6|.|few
CASSPLSGQVGKF
TGTGCCAGCAGTCCCCTTTCTGGGCAGGTCGGTAAATTT
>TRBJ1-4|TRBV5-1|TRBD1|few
CASSDPQTGREKLFF
TGCGCCAGCAGCGATCCCCAGACAGGGAGAGAAAAACTGTTTTTT
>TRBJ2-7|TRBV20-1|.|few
CSAESLYEQYF
TGCAGTGCGGAGAGCCTCTACGAGCAGTACTTC
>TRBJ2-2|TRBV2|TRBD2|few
CASSARASGTGELFF
TGTGCCAGCAGTGCGAGGGCTAGCGGCACCGGGGAGCTGTTTTTT
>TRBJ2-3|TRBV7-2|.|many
CASSLALATDTQYF
TGTGCCAGCAGCTTAGCTCTAGCGACAGATACGCAGTATTTT
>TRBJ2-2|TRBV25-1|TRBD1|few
CASSRSRDRVSTGELFF
TGTGCCAGCAGTAGGTCCCGCGACAGGGTGTCCACCGGGGAGCTGTTTTTT
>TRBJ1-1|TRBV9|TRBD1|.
CASSAGTGFGNTEAFF
TGTGCCAGCAGCGCAGGGACAGGGTTTGGAAACACTGAAGCTTTCTTT
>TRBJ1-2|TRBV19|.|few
CASSAGGGYGYTF
TGTGCCAGTAGTGCCGGCGGAGGGTATGGCTACACCTTC
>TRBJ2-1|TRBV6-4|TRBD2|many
CASSDGTSGNEQFF
TGTGCCAGCAGTGACGGGACTAGCGGCAATGAGCAGTTCTTC
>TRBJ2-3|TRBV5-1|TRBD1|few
CASSGGQPTDTQYF
TGCGCCAGCAGCGGGGGACAGCCTACAGATACGCAGTATTTT
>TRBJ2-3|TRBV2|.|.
CASSESRSGDTQYF
TGTGCCAGCAGTGAAAGTCGGTCGGGAGATACGCAGTATTTT
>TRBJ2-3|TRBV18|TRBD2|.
CASSPPREGPTDTQYF
TGTGCCAGCTCACCACCGCGGGAGGGCCCCACAGATACGCAGTATTTT
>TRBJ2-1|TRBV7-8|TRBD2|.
CASSFATERDSFNEQFF
TGTGCCAGCAGCTTTGCGACAGAGCGGGACTCCTTCAATGAGCAGTTCTTC
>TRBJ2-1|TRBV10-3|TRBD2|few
CATGSGGNYNEQFF
TGTGCCACCGGTTCGGGAGGGAACTACAATGAGCAGTTCTTC
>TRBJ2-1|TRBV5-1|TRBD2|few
CASSLRGSGQYNEQFF
TGCGCCAGCAGTCTGCGGGGTAGCGGGCAGTACAATGAGCAGTTCTTC
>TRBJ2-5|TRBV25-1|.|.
CASRESSGETQYF
TGTGCCAGCAGAGAGAGCTCCGGGGAGACCCAGTACTTC